A selection of T cell receptor beta chains follows, all from one sample in a study of T-cell memory formation after mild COVID-19. MiXCR, applied by TCRdb to the 5' RACE reads, yields one record per CDR3 protein. The table records hundreds of thousands of distinct CDR3 sequences, 25% to 30% of them present only once. The sequencing sample was made of PBMCs or a T cell subset sorted from them (not recorded which). The receptors were gathered from an adult woman who had mild COVID-19 (a few samples of this study predate the infection). Cell type and time point are not known. Each CDR3 is given with its conserved first and last residue. D genes are given only for firm matches. Part of the rows lack a size; the others show once, few, many or a class for expanded clones.

DNA | CDR3 | D | J | V | size
TGTGCCAGCAGCTTTTGGCGCGGGGGATCCCAAACGCAGTTCTTC | CASSFWRGGSQTQFF | TRBD2 | TRBJ2-1 | TRBV7-6 | NA
TGTGCCACCAGTGATTTGACTAGCGGGCCTTCGGATGAGCAGTTCTTC | CATSDLTSGPSDEQFF | TRBD2 | TRBJ2-1 | TRBV24-1 | NA
TGTGCCAGCAGTACCAGGGCAGGGGGAGGGACCCAGTACTTC | CASSTRAGGGTQYF | NA | TRBJ2-5 | TRBV25-1 | few
TGTGCCAGCAGCCAAGATCGTCTAGCGGGAGTCTACGAGCAGTACTTC | CASSQDRLAGVYEQYF | TRBD2 | TRBJ2-7 | TRBV3-1 | few
TGTGCCAGCAGTTACTCGAACCACGAGCAGTACTTC | CASSYSNHEQYF | NA | TRBJ2-7 | TRBV6-2/TRBV6-3 | few
TGTGCCAGCAGCCACGGACTAGCGGGAGGTGTAGATACGCAGTATTTT | CASSHGLAGGVDTQYF | TRBD2 | TRBJ2-3 | TRBV7-3 | NA
TGCGCCAGCAGCTTTCGCAGCGGGGACTACAATGAGCAGTTCTTC | CASSFRSGDYNEQFF | TRBD2 | TRBJ2-1 | TRBV5-1 | NA
TGCAGTGCTAGAGGGGTCGGGGAAGGCGGCTATGGCTACACCTTC | CSARGVGEGGYGYTF | NA | TRBJ1-2 | TRBV20-1 | NA
TGTGCCAGCAGTTCGATTGTTATTAGCACAGATACGCAGTATTTT | CASSSIVISTDTQYF | NA | TRBJ2-3 | TRBV28 | many
TGCGCCAGCAGCCAAGATCAAGGGCAGTATGAGACCCAGTACTTC | CASSQDQGQYETQYF | NA | TRBJ2-5 | TRBV4-3 | NA
TGTGCCAGCAGCCAATCCCCCACCGGGGAGCTGTTTTTT | CASSQSPTGELFF | NA | TRBJ2-2 | TRBV3-1 | few
TGCGCCAGCAGCTTGGTCGGACTCGCTCCCACAGATACGCAGTATTTT | CASSLVGLAPTDTQYF | NA | TRBJ2-3 | TRBV5-1 | few
TGTGCCAGCAGTTGGACAGGAGCCTCGGCCCTCCACTTT | CASSWTGASALHF | TRBD1 | TRBJ1-6 | TRBV6-5 | few
TGCAGTGCTAGAGATGGCGGGGAAGATACGCAGTATTTT | CSARDGGEDTQYF | NA | TRBJ2-3 | TRBV20-1 | NA
TGTGCCAGCAGCGAAAACATTCCCGGGACTAGCGCCACAGATACGCAGTATTTT | CASSENIPGTSATDTQYF | TRBD2 | TRBJ2-3 | TRBV11-2 | NA
TGTGCCAGCAGTGAAGGACAGGAGAATCAGCCCCAGCATTTT | CASSEGQENQPQHF | NA | TRBJ1-5 | TRBV6-1 | NA
TGCGCCAGCAGCCTTCCCGGGACAGGCACAGATACGCAGTATTTT | CASSLPGTGTDTQYF | TRBD1 | TRBJ2-3 | TRBV4-1 | NA
TGCAGTGCTAGAGATGGGATTGAAGCTTTCTTT | CSARDGIEAFF | NA | TRBJ1-1 | TRBV20-1 | NA
TGTGCCACCAGTGACCCTGGACAGGGGATGAATGAGCAGTTCTTC | CATSDPGQGMNEQFF | TRBD1 | TRBJ2-1 | TRBV24-1 | NA
TGCGCCAGCAGCTGGACAGGGCCCTCCTACGAGCAGTACTTC | CASSWTGPSYEQYF | TRBD1 | TRBJ2-7 | TRBV5-1 | many
TGTGCCAGCCCATCTCCGGGACAGGCCCCTACTTACACCGGGGAGCTGTTTTTT | CASPSPGQAPTYTGELFF | TRBD1 | TRBJ2-2 | TRBV7-9 | once
TGTGCCAGTAGTGTAGGACAGGGTCGCTACACCGGGGAGCTGTTTTTT | CASSVGQGRYTGELFF | TRBD1 | TRBJ2-2 | TRBV19 | NA
TGCAGTGCTACCGGGAGGGCTGTTAATGAGCAGTTCTTC | CSATGRAVNEQFF | TRBD2 | TRBJ2-1 | TRBV20-1 | few
TGTGCCAGCAGCTTTCGGGGCGGCGAGCAGTACTTC | CASSFRGGEQYF | NA | TRBJ2-7 | TRBV5-6 | NA
TGTGCCAGCAGTTACAGGGCGGACACCGGGGAGCTGTTTTTT | CASSYRADTGELFF | NA | TRBJ2-2 | TRBV6-5 | NA
TGTGCCAGCTCACCAGGACTAGCGGGGGGGTACAATGAGCAGTTCTTC | CASSPGLAGGYNEQFF | TRBD2 | TRBJ2-1 | TRBV18 | many
TGTGCCAGCAGCTTAGCGATTGTCGGGGAGCTGTTTTTT | CASSLAIVGELFF | NA | TRBJ2-2 | TRBV7-2 | few
TGTGCCAGCAGTTTGAGGGATACCACAGATACGCAGTATTTT | CASSLRDTTDTQYF | NA | TRBJ2-3 | TRBV12-3/TRBV12-4 | NA
TGTGCCAGCAGCCAAGAGAGGGAACTTAGAGCGCTGGAAGTGAACTTC | CASSQERELRALEVNF | NA | TRBJ2-1 | TRBV3-1 | NA
TGCGCCAGCAGTCAACTGGGACTCTTCACAGATACGCAGTATTTT | CASSQLGLFTDTQYF | NA | TRBJ2-3 | TRBV23-1 | NA
TGTGCCAGCTCACTCGGTGCAGGGAACTCCTACGAGCAGTACTTC | CASSLGAGNSYEQYF | NA | TRBJ2-7 | TRBV18 | few
TGTGCCACCTCACGGCTAGCGGGTCCTAGCGATGAGCAGTTCTTC | CATSRLAGPSDEQFF | TRBD2 | TRBJ2-1 | TRBV9 | few
TGTGCCAGCAGTTTTATTAGGGCAGACGAGCAGTACTTC | CASSFIRADEQYF | NA | TRBJ2-7 | TRBV27 | few
TGTGCCAGCAGCCCTCCCGGGGTAGCGGCCTCCACAGATACGCAGTATTTT | CASSPPGVAASTDTQYF | NA | TRBJ2-3 | TRBV11-3 | NA
TGCGCCAGCAGCCAAGTTGCGGGGGGGATTACAGATACGCAGTATTTT | CASSQVAGGITDTQYF | TRBD2 | TRBJ2-3 | TRBV4-1 | NA
TGTGCCACCCTCGGGGAGGACGGACTAGCGGGATGGAATGAGCAGTTCTTC | CATLGEDGLAGWNEQFF | TRBD2 | TRBJ2-1 | TRBV25-1 | NA
TGTGCCAGCAGTGAAGGAAATCAAGAGACCCAGTACTTC | CASSEGNQETQYF | NA | TRBJ2-5 | TRBV25-1 | NA
TGTGCCAGCAGCCCCCAAATGGGGGCCAACGTCCTGACTTTC | CASSPQMGANVLTF | NA | TRBJ2-6 | TRBV7-3 | few
TGTGCCAGCATAAGCGGGCGCTCCTACAATGAGCAGTTCTTC | CASISGRSYNEQFF | NA | TRBJ2-1 | TRBV12-3/TRBV12-4 | NA
TGCGCCAGCAGCCAATCCCAGGGAAATAACTATGGCTACACCTTC | CASSQSQGNNYGYTF | NA | TRBJ1-2 | TRBV4-3 | NA
TGTGCCAGCAGCCTGTGGGGATTGGGAGCGGAGTTAGCCAAAAACATTCAGTACTTC | CASSLWGLGAELAKNIQYF | NA | TRBJ2-4 | TRBV11-2 | few
TGTGCCAGCAGCCGGATGGAGGGCTACAATGAGCAGTTCTTC | CASSRMEGYNEQFF | NA | TRBJ2-1 | TRBV12-3/TRBV12-4 | few
TGCAGTGCTAGACCGGGTCTCCGAGTTATCAATGAGCAGTTCTTC | CSARPGLRVINEQFF | NA | TRBJ2-1 | TRBV20-1 | NA
TGTGCCACCAGTGATATTGGACAGGGAAACTACAATGAGCAGTTCTTC | CATSDIGQGNYNEQFF | TRBD1 | TRBJ2-1 | TRBV24-1 | few
TGTGCCACCAGTGAGTCACAGGGCAGAGGCAATCAGCCCCAGCATTTT | CATSESQGRGNQPQHF | NA | TRBJ1-5 | TRBV24-1 | NA
TGTGCCAGCAGCGTCTCAGGTTACCAAGAGACCCAGTACTTC | CASSVSGYQETQYF | NA | TRBJ2-5 | TRBV7-9 | few
TGCAGCGTTGACCCCAGGGATGGTGGCTACACCTTC | CSVDPRDGGYTF | NA | TRBJ1-2 | TRBV29-1 | NA
TGTGCCAGTAGCACTAGCGGGGGGGCCTCCGGGGAGCTGTTTTTT | CASSTSGGASGELFF | TRBD2 | TRBJ2-2 | TRBV19 | NA
TGTGCCAGCAGAGGATCGACAGGGAATCCTGGAAACACCATATATTTT | CASRGSTGNPGNTIYF | TRBD1 | TRBJ1-3 | TRBV9 | few
TGTGCCAGCAGCCAGGGACAGGGGGCGAATTCACCCCTCCACTTT | CASSQGQGANSPLHF | TRBD1 | TRBJ1-6 | TRBV5-5 | NA